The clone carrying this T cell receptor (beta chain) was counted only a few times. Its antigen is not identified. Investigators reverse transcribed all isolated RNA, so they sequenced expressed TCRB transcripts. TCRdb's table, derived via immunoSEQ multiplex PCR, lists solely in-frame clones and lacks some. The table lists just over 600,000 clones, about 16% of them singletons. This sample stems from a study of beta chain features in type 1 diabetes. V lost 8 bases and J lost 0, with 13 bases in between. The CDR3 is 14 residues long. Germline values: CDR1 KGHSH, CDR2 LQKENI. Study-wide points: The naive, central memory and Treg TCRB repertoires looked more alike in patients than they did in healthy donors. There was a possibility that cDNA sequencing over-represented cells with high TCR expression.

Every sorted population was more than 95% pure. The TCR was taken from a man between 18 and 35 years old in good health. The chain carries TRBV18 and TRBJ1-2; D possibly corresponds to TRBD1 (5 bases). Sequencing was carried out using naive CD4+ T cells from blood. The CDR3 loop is CASRGDPANYGYTF. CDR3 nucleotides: TGTGCCAGCCGGGGGGACCCGGCTAACTATGGCTACACCTTC.